This passage covers 23 T cell receptor beta chains from one sample sequenced in a study of T cell repertoires in cytomegalovirus infection. TCRdb independently ran MiXCR on the reads; one entry per CDR3 protein. Of some 500,000 distinct CDR3 sequences in the sample, approximately 40% are singletons; the top ten hold 48%. These TCRs' antigens remain unknown. The material sequenced was cultured PBMCs, taken from culture after CMV antigen stimulation. The receptors here all came from a human donor in good health (CMV status not recorded). Some clones in this sample may be carry-over from other donors' samples.

This CDR3 is CASSHPLDTQYF. CDR3 in DNA: TGCGCCAGCAGCCACCCCTTGGATACGCAGTATTTT. The V gene is TRBV4-1, the J gene TRBJ2-3; D is ambiguous. CDR1 and CDR2 (germline): MGHRA, YSYEKL. Trimming took 3 bases from V and 6 from J, leaving 7 bases between them. The CDR3 spans 12 residues.

The V call is TRBV10-2, the J call TRBJ1-2; D is unresolved. Trimming left V 6 bases short and J 6 bases short, with 14 bases between. Germline CDR1 reads WSHSY; CDR2 reads SAAADI. The length of the CDR3 is 13 residues. CDR3 bases: TGCGCCAGCAGGGATAAGCAGGAAGATGGCTACACCTTC. Translating it yields CASRDKQEDGYTF.

This chain links TRBV7-6 with TRBJ2-4; D is uncertain. Germline loops: CDR1 SGHVS, CDR2 FNYEAQ. V was shortened by 2 bases and J by 0 bases, with 20 bases between the two germline ends. This CDR3 comprises 19 residues. CDR3 sequence: CASSLMLHPGRLAKNIQYF. CDR3 DNA: TGTGCCAGCAGCTTAATGCTACATCCCGGTCGTCTAGCCAAAAACATTCAGTACTTC.

This chain connects TRBV30 to TRBJ2-3; D may correspond to TRBD1 or TRBD2 (5 bases each). From germline, CDR1 is GTSNPN and CDR2 SVGIG (reference sequence). The V end was cut by 5 bases, the J end by 2 bases, with 17 bases between. The CDR3 loop spans 15 amino acids. CDR3 DNA sequence: TGTGCCTGGGGGGGTCCGGACCTGGTCACAGATACGCAGTATTTT. Translation gives CAWGGPDLVTDTQYF.

This clonotype was detected a few times. The chain uses TRBV6-5 and TRBJ1-1, with 7 bases identical to TRBD1. Germline V CDR1 and CDR2: MNHEY, SVGAGI. Trimming at V came to 1 base and at J to 8 bases, leaving 1 base not matched to a gene. This CDR3 contains 12 residues. CDR3 bases: TGTGCCAGCAGTTACTTGACAGGGGAAGCTTTCTTT. Translation gives CASSYLTGEAFF.

V usage is TRBV7-2 and J usage is TRBJ2-1, with 10 bases identical to TRBD1. This CDR3 is 15 amino acids long. Trimming at V came to 5 bases and at J to 4 bases, leaving 5 bases not matched to a gene. From germline, CDR1 is SGHTA and CDR2 FQGNSA. For the CDR3, the DNA is TGTGCCAGCAGCGCTCGGACAGGGGGGTACAATGAGCAGTTCTTC. Translated, it gives CASSARTGGYNEQFF.

J is TRBJ1-5 and V is TRBV24-1; D gene ambiguous. The CDR3 runs to 14 residues. The germline V and J ends were trimmed by 4 bases and 0 bases, with 6 bases remaining between them. In germline, CDR1 is KGHDR, CDR2 SFDVKD. CDR3 amino acids: CATSDPSSNQPQHF. CDR3 bases: TGTGCCACCAGTGACCCGAGTAGCAATCAGCCCCAGCATTTT.

The chain employs TRBV19 and TRBJ2-7; D unresolved. The germline V and J ends were trimmed by 3 bases and 4 bases, with 7 bases remaining between them. In germline, CDR1 is LNHDA, CDR2 SQIVND (reference sequence). There are 12 residues in the CDR3. The CDR3 spells CASSMSRYEQYF. CDR3 DNA sequence: TGTGCCAGTAGTATGAGTCGATACGAGCAGTACTTC.

The chain carries TRBV11-2 and TRBJ2-5; 11 nucleotides align to TRBD1. There are 18 residues in the CDR3. Germline V gene sequence: CDR1 SGHAT, CDR2 FQNNGV. The V gene end was trimmed by 7 bases and the J gene end by 5 bases; junction bases not matched to a gene: 18. The CDR3 reads CASTRFSPDRGREETQYF. The CDR3, as DNA: TGTGCCAGCACCCGATTTTCTCCGGACAGGGGGCGGGAGGAGACCCAGTACTTC.

The chain employs TRBV4-1 and TRBJ2-7; 10 nucleotides align to TRBD1. V gave up 1 base and J gave up 1 base; unmatched junction bases: 7. The CDR3 spans 17 residues. From germline, CDR1 is MGHRA and CDR2 YSYEKL. This CDR3 reads CASSQAGTGDPSYEQYF. The CDR3 nucleotides read TGCGCCAGCAGCCAAGCGGGGACAGGGGACCCATCCTACGAGCAGTACTTC.

The chain uses TRBV4-2 and TRBJ2-5, with a possible D match to TRBD1 (5 bases). V shed 1 base and J shed 3 bases, with 15 bases lying between them. There are 16 residues in the CDR3. Germline V gives CDR1 LGHNA, CDR2 YNFKEQ. Here the CDR3 reads CASSQGGPGLEETQYF. The DNA of the CDR3 is TGTGCCAGCAGCCAAGGGGGCCCGGGTTTGGAAGAGACCCAGTACTTC.

This clonotype was detected only a few times. The chain combines TRBV6-5 with TRBJ2-7; the D gene is possibly TRBD2 (6 bases). Germline V gene sequence: CDR1 MNHEY, CDR2 SVGAGI. V was shortened by 2 bases and J by 4 bases, with 21 bases between the two germline ends. The CDR3 has 17 residues. CDR3 sequence: CASSYPAGGGGWYEQYF. DNA of the CDR3: TGTGCCAGCAGTTACCCGGCTGGGGGTGGGGGGTGGTACGAGCAGTACTTC.

J is TRBJ2-1 and V is TRBV5-4; possibly TRBD2 for D (6 bases). This CDR3 region has 16 residues. Trimming left V 0 bases short and J 1 base short, with 11 bases between. Germline V gene data show CDR1 as SGHNT and CDR2 as YYREEE (reference sequence). CDR3: CASSLDGRTSYNEQFF. In DNA, the CDR3 is TGTGCCAGCAGCTTGGACGGGAGAACTTCCTACAATGAGCAGTTCTTC. The variable domain in full, completed from reference TRBV5-4 and TRBJ2-1, reads ETGVTQSPTHLIKTRGQQVTLRCSSQSGHNTVSWYQQALGQGPQFIFQYYREEENGRGNFPPRFSGLQFPNYSSELNVNALELDDSALYLCASSLDGRTSYNEQFFGPGTRLTVL.

The J gene is TRBJ2-7, the V gene TRBV6-8; D is perhaps TRBD1 (7 bases). The CDR3 has 17 amino acids. Germline V gene lookup returns CDR1 MNHGY and CDR2 SAAAGT. Trimming shortened V by 5 bases and J by 6 bases, and 26 bases separated the two germline ends. This chain's CDR3 is CASSRTGRLGGSGEQYF. CDR3 nucleotides: TGTGCCAGCAGTAGGACAGGACGTTTGGGAGGTTCGGGCGAGCAGTACTTC.

This clonotype has more than one count but fewer than ten. V is TRBV6-1 and J is TRBJ2-5; no clear D gene. The CDR3 consists of 14 residues. CDR1 MNHNS and CDR2 SASEGT come from the germline V gene. Trimming cost V 3 bases and J 2 bases, with 10 bases left between them. The CDR3 loop reads CASSDPHRQETQYF. The CDR3 DNA reads as TGTGCCAGCAGTGATCCTCACCGGCAAGAGACCCAGTACTTC.

This clonotype came up many times. The chain carries TRBV7-2 and TRBJ2-3; unclear D gene. The CDR3 extends over 13 amino acids. CDR1 is SGHTA and CDR2 is FQGNSA in the germline V gene. The germline V and J ends were trimmed by 5 bases and 6 bases, with 12 bases remaining between them. Written as DNA, the CDR3 is TGTGCCAGCAGCAATCAGCGTGGTGATACGCAGTATTTT. Encoded protein: CASSNQRGDTQYF.

This clonotype turned up a few times. For the CDR3, the DNA is TGTGCCAGCTCTTTCGGACCCGGCGGTGGCACTGAAGCTTTCTTT. This sequence encodes CASSFGPGGGTEAFF. The chain employs TRBV18 and TRBJ1-1; D gene ambiguous. Germline assignment: CDR1 KGHSH and CDR2 LQKENI. Trimming shortened V by 6 bases and J by 4 bases, and 18 bases separated the two germline ends. CDR3 length: 15 residues.

The V gene is TRBV7-2, the J gene TRBJ2-1; D may be TRBD2 (6 bases). There are 14 residues in the CDR3. The V end lost 6 bases, the J end lost 7 bases, and 16 bases lay between the germline ends. Per the germline V gene, CDR1 is SGHTA and CDR2 is FQGNSA. CDR3: CASRGSGARNEQFF. DNA for the CDR3: TGTGCCAGCAGGGGTAGCGGCGCAAGAAATGAGCAGTTCTTC.

This clonotype turned up a few times. This sequence joins TRBV4-1 and TRBJ1-1; D is uncertain. Trimming shortened V by 0 bases and J by 5 bases, and 7 bases separated the two germline ends. The germline gives CDR1 MGHRA, CDR2 YSYEKL. This CDR3 is 13 amino acids long. CDR3 in DNA: TGCGCCAGCAGCCAAGATTTGGAAACTGAAGCTTTCTTT. It yields the protein CASSQDLETEAFF.

In its sample, this clonotype was seen many times. The V gene is TRBV28, the J gene TRBJ2-7, with D tentatively TRBD1 (5 bases). Trimming removed 8 bases from V and 2 bases from J, with 16 bases in between. Germline CDR1 reads MDHEN; CDR2 reads SYDVKM. The length of the CDR3 is 14 residues. The CDR3 nucleotides are TGTGCCAGCGTAGCAGTGGACACGGCCTACGAGCAGTACTTC. Amino acid sequence: CASVAVDTAYEQYF.

This clonotype was observed at least ten times. The chain recombines TRBV6-2 or TRBV6-3 with TRBJ2-7; 15 bases match TRBD2. Trimming took 6 bases from V and 9 from J; bases not matched to a gene: 12. The CDR3 length is 16 residues. The germline CDR1 and CDR2 sequences are MNHEY and SVGEGT. Here the CDR3 reads CASSPAGTSGRRRQYF. The CDR3 bases are TGTGCCAGCAGCCCCGCCGGGACTAGCGGGAGGAGGAGGCAGTACTTC.

This clonotype was observed a few times. V usage is TRBV20-1 and J usage is TRBJ1-5; D perhaps matches TRBD1 (6 bases). The V gene lost 6 bases and the J gene lost 4 bases, with 25 bases spanning the gap. The CDR3 sequence is 17 residues long. CDR1 is DFQATT, CDR2 SNEGSKA, per germline (reference sequence). The DNA of the CDR3 is TGCAGTGCAAAAGATGACAGGCGAGAAATTTTTAATCAGCCCCAGCATTTT. Amino acid sequence: CSAKDDRREIFNQPQHF.

The sample holds a few counts of this clonotype. CDR3 region: CASSLIGTSYEQYF. The CDR3, as DNA: TGTGCCAGCAGCTTAATTGGGACTTCCTACGAGCAGTACTTC. The V gene is TRBV11-1, the J gene TRBJ2-7; D may be TRBD2 (6 bases). This CDR3 spans 14 amino acids. Germline loops: CDR1 SGHAT, CDR2 FQDESV (reference sequence). V dropped 2 bases and J dropped 1 base, with 9 bases sitting between them.